This TCR beta chain was captured in a study of blood T cells in healthy people across ages. General study results and limits: Roughly linear age-related decline in beta diversity appeared, significant by age about 37. Both naive CD4+ cell counts and diversity were greater in long-lived donors than in aged donors.

Trimming removed 5 bases at V and 5 bases at J, with 9 bases between. The germline V gene encodes CDR1 DFQATT and CDR2 SNEGSKA (reference sequence). This CDR3 spans 11 amino acids. A second PCR, run for roughly 7 to 11 cycles, used a sample-barcoded 5' primer plus a J-beta primer mix. Via MiXCR, TCRdb re-called the 5' RACE reads, giving one row per CDR3 protein. The sample records 800,000 or so distinct CDR3 sequences, 60% to 80% being singletons. This clonotype was seen only a few times. What it recognizes is unknown. This sequence originates from a man aged 30 to 39 in good health. Sequencing was carried out using blood. This chain connects TRBV20-1 to TRBJ1-1; D not resolved. This chain's CDR3 is CSAPLGTEAFF. The CDR3 nucleotides are TGCAGTGCTCCTCTGGGGACTGAAGCTTTCTTT.